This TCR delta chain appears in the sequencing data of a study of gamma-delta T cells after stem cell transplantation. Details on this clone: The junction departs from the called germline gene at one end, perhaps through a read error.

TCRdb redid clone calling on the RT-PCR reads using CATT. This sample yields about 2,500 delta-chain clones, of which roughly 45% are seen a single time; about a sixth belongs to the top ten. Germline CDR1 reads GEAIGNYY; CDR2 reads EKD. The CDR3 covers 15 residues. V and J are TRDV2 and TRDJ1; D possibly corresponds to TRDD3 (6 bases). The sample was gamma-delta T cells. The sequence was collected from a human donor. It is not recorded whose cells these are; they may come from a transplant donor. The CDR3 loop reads CACDTLGIRADNLIF. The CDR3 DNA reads TGTGCCTGTGACACTTTGGGGATCAGGGCCGATAACCTCATCTTT.